This T cell receptor (beta chain) was found in a study of T cell responses to AZD1222 COVID-19 vaccine (dated by TCRdb to the early 2020s). In terms of the full investigation: Because spike-specific TCR depth and breadth did not differ between the two schedules, AZD1222 recipients who got a second dose at roughly 4 weeks were pooled with those who got a second dose at roughly 12 weeks. A total of 240 or so trial participants underwent TCR sequencing, of whom some 200 had received two doses of AZD1222 and 26 had received two doses of the MenACWY control vaccine. Trial participants were enrolled by age into subgroups of 18-55, 56-69 and 70-plus years, and about 150, 27 and 61 TCR-sequenced participants, respectively, were included in these subgroups.

Turning to this clone: The clone's antigen remains unknown. It has no much larger one-base neighbor in the sample; base qualities were not kept.

The CDR3 regions of human TCRbeta chains were subjected to immunosequencing. As for how the authors treated the data: TCRs in the repertoires were compared against a reference library of SARS-CoV-2-specific TCRs that had been generated with the MIRA antigen-specificity platform. Breadth was defined as the fraction of unique TCRs that were SARS-CoV-2-associated, and depth was defined as the fraction of total T cells that were SARS-CoV-2-associated. Each spike-specific TCR was assigned to its reactive spike region and to a CD4 or CD8 class using the MIRA data. Log10-transformed breadth and depth values were compared by one-way ANOVA with Sidak's multiple comparisons tests. Not all clones reach the TCRdb copy of this immuneACCESS table, which keeps in-frame sequences only. Checked studies attribute under half of the gap to unresolved V genes and leave the rest unexplained. V and J calls and clone size are given by that table; D and trimming were obtained from the DNA. The sample data list approximately 140,000 clones, and 70% to 90% of these were observed just once. Clones ranked in the top ten supply around 5% of the sample.

What this sample's time point label stands for: baseline before first vaccination. Vaccinee samples came from UK trials COV001 and COV002, including a single-blind randomized controlled phase 2/3 trial of AZD1222 (ChAdOx1 nCoV-19) in healthy adults. Trial participant PBMC samples were collected at day 0 and day 28 after the second dose for TCRbeta chain sequencing. CDR3 length: 11 amino acids, cysteine to phenylalanine. The sequence is cut down to CDR3 DNA, 33 bases in frame from base 1. CDR1 MNHEY and CDR2 SVGAGI are derived from the germline V gene. Deletion took 4 bases off V and 6 bases off J, with a span of 6 bases between the germline ends. General findings and caveats noted by the study authors: After two AZD1222 doses, spike-specific TCR breadth and depth were significantly higher than at day 0 and than in MenACWY recipients. Participants were mostly white British, with more females than males. The authors suggested clonal diversity may have been underestimated. No day 14 peak-response samples were available, so repertoires were characterized only after the peak T cell response. Reportedly, close to half of the unique spike-specific TCRs recognized epitopes lying outside the regions that are mutated in the B.1.351 and B.1.1.7 variants. Vaccine-associated CD4 TCRs spanned the whole spike protein, with dominant responses in regions 160-218 and 743-854. Conclusions about previously exposed vaccinees are limited, since just a handful of AZD1222 recipients were seropositive for SARS-CoV-2 at baseline. In the small 56-69-year group, the increase in depth fell short of significance, most likely because of low power.

The sequence joins TRBV6-5 to TRBJ1-1, with no confidently assigned D gene. The sample here was peripheral blood, taken on day 0 of AZD1222 vaccination. This TCR came from an adult in good health. CDR3 region: CASSLGSEAFF. The DNA sequence is as follows: TGTGCCAGCAGTTTGGGGTCTGAAGCTTTCTTT.